These T cell receptor beta chains were read from a single sample in a study of response to subunit inactivated influenza vaccine. TCRdb re-derived calls from the RT-PCR reads in MiXCR, one entry per CDR3 protein. The repertoire holds roughly 710,000 distinct CDR3 sequences, with 14% as singletons. This material consisted of PBMCs from blood, taken less than 15 days before vaccination. These receptors all come from a man between 50 and 59 years old who received an inactivated influenza vaccine. Each CDR3 is given without its conserved first and last residue. Each record gives: D gene, V gene, CDR3 protein. D genes are given only for firm matches.

- | TRBV5-1 | ASSLGGTVGTDTQY
TRBD2 | TRBV11-2 | ASRNLARTGGSYNEQF
- | TRBV25-1 | ASSEWGASYNEQF
TRBD2 | TRBV6-2/TRBV6-3 | ASRPLSGRHTDTQY
TRBD2 | TRBV27 | ASSQDPGLAGAKNTGELF
TRBD1 | TRBV5-1 | ASSLRPQGVTYEQY
- | TRBV6-1 | ASKRQENYDQY
- | TRBV4-2 | ASSQETGQDSPLH
- | TRBV6-1 | ASSEAQGYT
- | TRBV27 | ASSLSNGADQPQH
- | TRBV5-6 | ASSRTGTDEQY
- | TRBV2 | TSRSSSSSTDTQY
- | TRBV7-2 | ASSLSNSQETQY
- | TRBV18 | ASSPGTDSYEQY
- | TRBV5-1 | ASSLAYSTGELF
TRBD2 | TRBV4-3 | ASSPRGGQDTQY
- | TRBV5-1 | ASSSMDETQY
- | TRBV6-5 | ASSYTGTLTMNTEAF
TRBD2 | TRBV20-1 | SARDPGAGGGETQY
TRBD2 | TRBV18 | ASSQAGGPNEQY
- | TRBV20-1 | SARDRARGTAYYGYT
TRBD1 | TRBV6-2/TRBV6-3 | ASSYWTGIPNSYEQY
TRBD2 | TRBV6-1 | ASTLAGGISYNEQF
- | TRBV12-3/TRBV12-4 | ASRPGLAASPLH
TRBD2 | TRBV6-4 | ASSGTSGSNEQF
TRBD1 | TRBV20-1 | SARNAGGPGYT
- | TRBV12-3/TRBV12-4 | ASRAYSNQPQH
- | TRBV5-1 | ASSLAGLGEETQY
- | TRBV7-2 | ASSLATSNYGYT
TRBD2 | TRBV27 | ASSPNSLAGEYEQY
TRBD2 | TRBV4-3 | ASSQDHGLAGVYNEQF
TRBD2 | TRBV28 | ASSVPGLATETQY
- | TRBV7-2 | ASSAAEMGRLNQPQH
- | TRBV29-1 | SVEDHGEISPADTQY
TRBD2 | TRBV2 | ASRPTPGGHNNEQF
- | TRBV9 | ASSVVAGTYNEQF
TRBD2 | TRBV12-3/TRBV12-4 | ASSVRGVIDTQY
- | TRBV5-1 | ASSSGGLGSTDTQY